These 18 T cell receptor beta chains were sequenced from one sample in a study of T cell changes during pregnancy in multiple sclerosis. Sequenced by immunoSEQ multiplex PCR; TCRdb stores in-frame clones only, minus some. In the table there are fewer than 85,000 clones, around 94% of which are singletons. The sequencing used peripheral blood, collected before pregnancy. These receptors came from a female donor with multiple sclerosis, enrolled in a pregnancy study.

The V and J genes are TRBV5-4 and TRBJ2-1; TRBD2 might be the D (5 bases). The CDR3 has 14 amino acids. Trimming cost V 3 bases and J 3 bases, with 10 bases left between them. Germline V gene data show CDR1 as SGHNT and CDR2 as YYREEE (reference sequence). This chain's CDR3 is CASSSNRDYNEQFF. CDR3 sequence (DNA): TGTGCCAGCAGCTCCAACCGGGACTACAATGAGCAGTTCTTC.

CDR3 residues: CASSPDRLGAFF. The CDR3 region has the DNA TGTGCCAGCAGCCCAGACAGATTGGGAGCTTTCTTT. The chain combines TRBV7-9 with TRBJ1-1; D perhaps matches TRBD1 (5 bases). Looked up from germline, CDR1 is SEHNR and CDR2 is FQNEAQ (reference sequence). Trimming removed 5 bases from V and 10 bases from J, with 14 bases in between. The CDR3 extends over 12 amino acids.

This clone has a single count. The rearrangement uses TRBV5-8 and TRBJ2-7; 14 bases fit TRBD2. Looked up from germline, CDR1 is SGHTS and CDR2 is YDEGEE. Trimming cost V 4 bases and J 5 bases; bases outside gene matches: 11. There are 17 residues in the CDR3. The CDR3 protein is CASSRGWTSGRSHEQYF. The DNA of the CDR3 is TGTGCCAGCAGCCGGGGTTGGACTAGCGGGAGGTCCCACGAGCAGTACTTC.

The CDR3 sequence: CASSETGGREQFF. DNA for the CDR3: TGTGCCAGCTCAGAGACAGGGGGCCGTGAGCAGTTCTTC. The chain links TRBV7-9 to TRBJ2-1, with 10 nucleotides matching TRBD1. In germline, CDR1 is SEHNR, CDR2 FQNEAQ (reference sequence). V gave up 8 bases and J gave up 9 bases; unmatched junction bases: 7. CDR3 length equals 13 residues.

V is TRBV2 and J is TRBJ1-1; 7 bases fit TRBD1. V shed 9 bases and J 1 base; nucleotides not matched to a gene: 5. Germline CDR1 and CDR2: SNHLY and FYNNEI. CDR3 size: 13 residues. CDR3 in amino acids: CARSGGRNTEAFF. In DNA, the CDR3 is TGTGCCAGGTCAGGGGGACGGAACACTGAAGCTTTCTTT.

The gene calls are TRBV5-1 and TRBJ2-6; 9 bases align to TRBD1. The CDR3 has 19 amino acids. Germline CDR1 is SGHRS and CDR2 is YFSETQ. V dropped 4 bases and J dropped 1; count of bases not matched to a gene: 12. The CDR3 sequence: CASSRTGQGFQSGANVLTF. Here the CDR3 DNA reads TGCGCCAGCAGCCGGACTGGACAGGGGTTTCAATCTGGGGCCAACGTCCTGACTTTC.

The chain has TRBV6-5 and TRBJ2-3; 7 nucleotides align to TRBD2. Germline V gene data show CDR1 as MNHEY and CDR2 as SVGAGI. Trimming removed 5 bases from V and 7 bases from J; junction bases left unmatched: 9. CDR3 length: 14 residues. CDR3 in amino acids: CASSRTSVSNTQYF. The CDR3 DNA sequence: TGTGCCAGCAGTAGAACTAGCGTGTCTAATACGCAGTATTTT.

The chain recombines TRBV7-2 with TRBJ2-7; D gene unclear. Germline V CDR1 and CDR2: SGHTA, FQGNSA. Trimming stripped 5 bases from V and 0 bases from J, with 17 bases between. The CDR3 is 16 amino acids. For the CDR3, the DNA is TGTGCCAGCAGCCCCCTGACATTTTCCCTCTCCTACGAGCAGTACTTC. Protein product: CASSPLTFSLSYEQYF.

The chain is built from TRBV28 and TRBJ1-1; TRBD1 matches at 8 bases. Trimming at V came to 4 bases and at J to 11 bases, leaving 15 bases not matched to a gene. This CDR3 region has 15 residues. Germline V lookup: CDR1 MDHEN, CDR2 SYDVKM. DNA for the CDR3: TGTGCCAGCAGTTCCCAGGGGGCGGCCCTCTCTTTGGCTTTCTTT. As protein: CASSSQGAALSLAFF.

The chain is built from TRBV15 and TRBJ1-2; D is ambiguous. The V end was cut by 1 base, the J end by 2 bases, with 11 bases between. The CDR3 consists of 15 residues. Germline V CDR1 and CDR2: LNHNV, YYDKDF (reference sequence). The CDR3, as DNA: TGTGCCACCAGCAGAGTCCCACAAACCAACTATGGCTACACCTTC. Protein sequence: CATSRVPQTNYGYTF.

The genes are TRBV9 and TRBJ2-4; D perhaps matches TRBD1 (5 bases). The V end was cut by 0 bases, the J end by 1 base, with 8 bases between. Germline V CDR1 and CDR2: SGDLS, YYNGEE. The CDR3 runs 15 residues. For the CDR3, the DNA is TGTGCCAGCAGCGTAGGGGCAGGGGCCAAAAACATTCAGTACTTC. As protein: CASSVGAGAKNIQYF.

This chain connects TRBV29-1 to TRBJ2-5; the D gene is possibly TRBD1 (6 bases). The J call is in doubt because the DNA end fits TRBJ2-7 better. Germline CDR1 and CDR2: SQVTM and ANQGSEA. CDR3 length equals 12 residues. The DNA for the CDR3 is TGCAGCGTGCTCGGGACAACCTACGAGCAGTACTTC. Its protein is CSVLGTTYEQYF.

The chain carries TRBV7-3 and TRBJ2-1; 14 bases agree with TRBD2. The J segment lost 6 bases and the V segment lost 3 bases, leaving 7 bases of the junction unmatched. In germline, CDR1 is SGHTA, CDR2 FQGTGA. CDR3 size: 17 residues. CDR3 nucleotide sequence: TGTGCCAGCAGCTTGGGGACTAGCGGGAGAACTGTCAATGAGCAGTTCTTC. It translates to CASSLGTSGRTVNEQFF.

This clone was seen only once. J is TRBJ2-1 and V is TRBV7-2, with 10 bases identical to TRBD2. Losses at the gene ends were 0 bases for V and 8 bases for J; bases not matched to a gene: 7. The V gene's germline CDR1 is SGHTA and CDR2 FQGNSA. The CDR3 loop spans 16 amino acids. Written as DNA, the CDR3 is TGTGCCAGCAGCTTAGCGGGGACTAGCGTGGTAGATGAGCAGTTCTTC. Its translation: CASSLAGTSVVDEQFF.

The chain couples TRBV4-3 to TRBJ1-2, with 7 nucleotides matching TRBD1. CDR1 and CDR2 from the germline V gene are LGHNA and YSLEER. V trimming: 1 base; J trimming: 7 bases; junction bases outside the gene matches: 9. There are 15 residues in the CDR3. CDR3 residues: CASSQGRDSRFGYTF. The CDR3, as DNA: TGCGCCAGCAGCCAAGGGCGGGACAGCAGGTTTGGCTACACCTTC.

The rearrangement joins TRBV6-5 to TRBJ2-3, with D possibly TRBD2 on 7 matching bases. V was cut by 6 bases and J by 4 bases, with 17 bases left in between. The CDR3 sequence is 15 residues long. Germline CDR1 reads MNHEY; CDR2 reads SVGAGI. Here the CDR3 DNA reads TGTGCCAGCAGATTAGGGGGGGCGCCTGCAGATACGCAGTATTTT. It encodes CASRLGGAPADTQYF.

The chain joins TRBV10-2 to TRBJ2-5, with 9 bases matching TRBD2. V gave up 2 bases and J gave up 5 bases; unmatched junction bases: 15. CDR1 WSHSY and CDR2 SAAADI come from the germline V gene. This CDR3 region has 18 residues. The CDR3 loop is CASSEIRWREGVVETQYF. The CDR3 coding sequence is TGCGCCAGCAGTGAGATCCGTTGGCGGGAGGGAGTTGTGGAGACCCAGTACTTC.

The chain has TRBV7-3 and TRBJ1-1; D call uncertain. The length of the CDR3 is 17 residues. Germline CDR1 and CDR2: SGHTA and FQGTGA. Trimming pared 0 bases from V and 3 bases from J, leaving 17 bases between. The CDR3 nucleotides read TGTGCCAGCAGCTTAACAACACTCCAAGGCCTAGACACTGAAGCTTTCTTT. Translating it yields CASSLTTLQGLDTEAFF.